The rows below give T cell receptor beta chains drawn from one sample of a study of blood T cell repertoires in COVID-19. Sequencing was performed with immunoSEQ multiplex PCR; in TCRdb, only in-frame clones are kept and a portion is missing. The profile shows 60,000 to 85,000 clones, 89% of them singletons. The specimen sequenced was peripheral blood. The receptors originated from a woman between 50 and 59 years old with active COVID-19. Both conserved end residues are part of each CDR3. D genes are given only for firm matches. Rows give clone size only sometimes, using once, few, many, or a class for an expanded clone.

D,J,size,V,CDR3,DNA
TRBD1,TRBJ1-2,-,TRBV4-1,CASSQLPGQGIGYGYTF,TGCGCCAGCAGCCAACTACCGGGACAGGGGATAGGCTATGGCTACACCTTC
-,TRBJ2-3,-,TRBV12-3/TRBV12-4,CASSFGDTQYF,TGTGCCAGCAGTTTCGGGGATACGCAGTATTTT
-,TRBJ2-2,-,TRBV5-1,CASREGQNTGELFF,TGCGCCAGCAGAGAGGGACAGAACACCGGGGAGCTGTTTTTT
TRBD2,TRBJ2-1,few,TRBV27,CASSLSGRQISEQFF,TGTGCCAGCAGTCTAAGCGGGAGGCAAATCAGTGAGCAGTTCTTC
TRBD2,TRBJ2-7,few,TRBV6-5,CASSYLLAGESREQYF,TGTGCCAGCAGTTACTTATTAGCGGGAGAGTCGCGCGAGCAGTACTTC
TRBD2,TRBJ2-7,few,TRBV18,CASRANQRGYEQYF,TGTGCCAGCAGAGCGAACCAGCGGGGGTACGAGCAGTACTTC
-,TRBJ2-7,once,TRBV11-1,CASSFRGHLHLYEQYF,TGTGCCAGCAGCTTCCGAGGCCACCTCCACCTCTACGAGCAGTACTTC
TRBD1,TRBJ1-2,-,TRBV6-5,CASLRGQGAYGYTF,TGTGCCAGCCTGCGAGGACAGGGGGCCTATGGCTACACCTTC
TRBD1,TRBJ1-1,-,TRBV19,CASTSQGSIPEAFF,TGTGCCAGTACCTCACAGGGGAGTATCCCTGAAGCTTTCTTT
-,TRBJ1-1,few,TRBV4-1,CASSQGALGTEAFF,TGCGCCAGCAGCCAAGGAGCCCTAGGCACTGAAGCTTTCTTT
TRBD2,TRBJ2-5,-,TRBV7-6,CASSQLAVQETQYF,TGTGCCAGCAGCCAACTAGCGGTACAAGAGACCCAGTACTTC
-,TRBJ2-7,-,TRBV28,CASSSIDSYEQYF,TGTGCCAGCAGTTCAATAGACAGTTACGAGCAGTACTTC
TRBD1,TRBJ2-7,-,TRBV11-2,CASSFNTGTDEQYF,TGTGCCAGCAGCTTCAATACCGGGACAGACGAGCAGTACTTC
-,TRBJ1-2,-,TRBV10-3,CAISESQQSYGYTF,TGTGCCATCAGTGAGTCGCAACAAAGCTATGGCTACACCTTC
TRBD2,TRBJ2-1,-,TRBV2,CASREFSGRVYNEQFF,TGTGCCAGCAGGGAATTTAGCGGGAGGGTCTACAATGAGCAGTTCTTC
TRBD1,TRBJ1-5,-,TRBV24-1,CATSGQGSQPQHF,TGTGCCACCAGCGGACAGGGGAGTCAGCCCCAGCATTTT
TRBD2,TRBJ2-7,-,TRBV27,CASSGTSASSYEQYF,TGTGCCAGCAGCGGAACTAGCGCGAGCTCCTACGAGCAGTACTTC
-,TRBJ1-1,-,TRBV6-5,CASSQNIVGGTEAFF,TGTGCCAGCAGTCAAAATATAGTAGGGGGCACTGAAGCTTTCTTT
TRBD2,TRBJ2-7,once,TRBV6-5,CASRPGLAFYEQYF,TGTGCCAGCAGGCCGGGACTAGCGTTCTACGAGCAGTACTTC
TRBD1,TRBJ1-1,-,TRBV7-6,CASSSYPGQGHTEAFF,TGTGCCAGCAGCTCCTACCCGGGACAGGGCCACACTGAAGCTTTCTTT
TRBD1,TRBJ1-1,-,TRBV11-3,CASSYMGQVTEAFF,TGTGCCAGCAGCTATATGGGACAGGTCACTGAAGCTTTCTTT
-,TRBJ1-1,-,TRBV3-1/TRBV3-2,CASSPWTENTEAFF,TGTGCCAGCAGCCCTTGGACAGAGAACACTGAAGCTTTCTTT
TRBD2,TRBJ2-5,-,TRBV3-1/TRBV3-2,CASSQLGLAGIETQYF,TGTGCCAGCAGCCAGTTGGGACTAGCGGGAATTGAGACCCAGTACTTC
TRBD2,TRBJ2-1,once,TRBV3-1/TRBV3-2,CASSQEGLAGGGSNEQFF,TGTGCCAGCAGCCAAGAGGGTTTAGCGGGAGGGGGAAGCAATGAGCAGTTCTTC
-,TRBJ2-5,-,TRBV5-5,CASSATTGGETQYF,TGTGCCAGCAGCGCCACCACGGGTGGGGAGACCCAGTACTTC
-,TRBJ2-1,-,TRBV19,CATLPGSPYNEQFF,TGTGCCACCTTGCCTGGGAGCCCCTACAATGAGCAGTTCTTC
-,TRBJ2-3,-,TRBV5-1,CASSLGGTDTQYF,TGCGCCAGCAGCTTAGGAGGCACAGATACGCAGTATTTT
-,TRBJ1-3,-,TRBV5-1,CASSLAGAVRSNTIYF,TGCGCCAGCAGCTTGGCAGGGGCCGTCCGGAGTAACACCATATATTTT
-,TRBJ1-2,-,TRBV27,CASSLGLGQGYGYTF,TGTGCCAGCAGTTTGGGCCTTGGGCAGGGATATGGCTACACCTTC
-,TRBJ2-1,-,TRBV10-3,CAIRALSSYNEQFF,TGTGCCATCAGAGCACTGAGCTCCTACAATGAGCAGTTCTTC
-,TRBJ2-3,-,TRBV29-1,CSVDRLNTDTQYF,TGCAGCGTTGATCGGTTAAACACAGATACGCAGTATTTT
-,TRBJ2-1,once,TRBV13,CASSLVLAEQFF,TGTGCCAGCAGCTTAGTGCTAGCCGAGCAGTTCTTC
-,TRBJ1-3,few,TRBV6-5,CASRAGGGSGNTIYF,TGTGCCAGCCGGGCTGGGGGGGGCTCTGGAAACACCATATATTTT
-,TRBJ1-1,-,TRBV6-5,CASSYIVRGSEAFF,TGTGCCAGCAGTTACATCGTGCGGGGGTCTGAAGCTTTCTTT
TRBD2,TRBJ2-1,-,TRBV9,CASSVELADTYNEQFF,TGTGCCAGCAGCGTAGAACTAGCGGACACCTACAATGAGCAGTTCTTC
-,TRBJ2-7,-,TRBV14,CASSQGSEQYF,TGTGCCAGCAGCCAAGGTTCTGAGCAGTACTTC
TRBD1,TRBJ2-3,-,TRBV23-1,CATAPGTGTSDTQYF,TGCGCCACCGCCCCCGGGACAGGGACATCCGATACGCAGTATTTT
-,TRBJ1-2,-,TRBV5-1,CASSRGQVGGYTF,TGCGCCAGCAGCAGGGGACAAGTTGGAGGCTACACCTTC
TRBD2,TRBJ2-7,-,TRBV28,CASSPKRRETRTSGAIYEQYF,TGTGCCAGCAGTCCGAAGAGGAGGGAGACCAGGACTAGCGGGGCGATCTACGAGCAGTACTTC
-,TRBJ2-7,-,TRBV5-1,CASSLVADPNYEQYF,TGCGCCAGCAGCTTGGTAGCGGATCCGAACTACGAGCAGTACTTC
-,TRBJ2-7,-,TRBV9,CASSVEGSRGPYEQYF,TGTGCCAGCAGCGTAGAGGGGAGCAGGGGCCCTTACGAGCAGTACTTC
TRBD1,TRBJ2-7,-,TRBV19,CASTSGQGANEQYF,TGTGCCAGTACCTCGGGACAGGGGGCTAACGAGCAGTACTTC
-,TRBJ1-2,-,TRBV2,CASSENREAGYTF,TGTGCCAGCAGTGAGAATCGGGAAGCTGGCTACACCTTC
-,TRBJ2-7,-,TRBV5-1,CASSITTAPGSNEQYF,TGCGCCAGCAGCATCACGACGGCCCCGGGGAGTAACGAGCAGTACTTC
-,TRBJ1-5,-,TRBV9,CASSVAVDQPQHF,TGTGCCAGCAGCGTAGCAGTGGATCAGCCCCAGCATTTT
TRBD2,TRBJ2-1,-,TRBV30,CAWSTNSGSSYNEQFF,TGTGCCTGGAGTACAAATAGCGGGAGCTCCTACAATGAGCAGTTCTTC
-,TRBJ2-3,-,TRBV7-3,CASSFYGSTDTQYF,TGTGCCAGCAGCTTTTACGGGAGTACGGATACGCAGTATTTT
TRBD1,TRBJ1-4,-,TRBV7-9,CASSPRQGAADMNEKLFF,TGTGCCAGCAGCCCCCGACAGGGTGCGGCGGACATGAATGAAAAACTGTTTTTT
TRBD2,TRBJ2-3,-,TRBV28,CASSLLGAGVETDTQYF,TGTGCCAGCAGTTTATTGGGCGCGGGGGTAGAAACAGATACGCAGTATTTT
TRBD2,TRBJ2-1,-,TRBV3-1/TRBV3-2,CASSQGASGRSDEQFF,TGTGCCAGCAGCCAAGGAGCTAGCGGGAGAAGCGATGAGCAGTTCTTC
TRBD2,TRBJ2-3,-,TRBV9,CASGISGETDTQYF,TGTGCCAGTGGGATTAGCGGGGAAACAGATACGCAGTATTTT
-,TRBJ2-3,-,TRBV30,CAWSLSPDTQYF,TGTGCCTGGAGTTTGTCTCCGGATACGCAGTATTTT
TRBD2,TRBJ2-1,-,TRBV5-4,CASSPGTSLNEQFF,TGTGCCAGCAGCCCCGGGACTAGCCTCAATGAGCAGTTCTTC
-,TRBJ2-5,-,TRBV5-5,CASSSTTSGETQYF,TGTGCCAGCAGCAGTACGACTAGTGGAGAGACCCAGTACTTC
-,TRBJ2-1,-,TRBV27,CASSLIGYNEQFF,TGTGCCAGCAGTTTAATCGGCTACAATGAGCAGTTCTTC
-,TRBJ2-3,once,TRBV2,CASSDRGSTDTQYF,TGTGCCAGCAGTGACAGAGGTAGCACAGATACGCAGTATTTT
-,TRBJ2-1,-,TRBV5-1,CASSFLHGGANEQFF,TGCGCCAGCAGTTTTCTCCATGGTGGGGCGAATGAGCAGTTCTTC